These 18 T cell receptor beta chains originate from one sample sequenced in a study of T cell changes during pregnancy in multiple sclerosis. Profiling relied on immunoSEQ multiplex PCR, and the TCRdb table lists in-frame clones only, not all of them. The table shows about 20,000 clones, with about 88% occurring only once. Sequencing was performed on CD8+ T cells from peripheral blood mononuclear cells, taken in the third trimester of pregnancy. These TCRs come from a female donor in good health, enrolled as a control in a pregnancy study.

By frequency in the sample, this clone is medium-sized. The CDR3 region has the DNA TGTGCCTGGAGGCCAGATGAGGGAACTGAAGCTTTCTTT. As protein: CAWRPDEGTEAFF. V is TRBV30 and J is TRBJ1-1; D not certain. Germline V gene lookup returns CDR1 GTSNPN and CDR2 SVGIG (reference sequence). The CDR3 runs to 13 residues. Trimming removed 3 bases at V and 5 bases at J, with 13 bases between.

In DNA, the CDR3 is TGTGCCAGCAGCTTAAGTCGGGGGACAGATACGCAGTATTTT. As protein: CASSLSRGTDTQYF. The chain combines TRBV11-2 with TRBJ2-3; TRBD2 is a possible D gene (6 bases). The CDR3 runs 14 residues. Germline V gene lookup returns CDR1 SGHAT and CDR2 FQNNGV. The V gene lost 2 bases and the J gene lost 3 bases, with 9 bases spanning the gap. Full variable domain (remainder filled in from reference TRBV11-2 and TRBJ2-3): EAGVAQSPRYKIIEKRQSVAFWCNPISGHATLYWYQQILGQGPKLLIQFQNNGVVDDSQLPKDRFSAERLKGVDSTLKIQPAKLEDSAVYLCASSLSRGTDTQYFGPGTRLTVL.

The chain links TRBV6-5 to TRBJ2-7; D not certain. Germline V CDR1 and CDR2: MNHEY, SVGAGI. Trimming took off 4 bases at V and 6 bases at J, with 7 bases between the two ends. The CDR3 totals 11 residues. The DNA for the CDR3 is TGTGCCAGCAGTTTGACTGGCGAGCAGTACTTC. Its protein is CASSLTGEQYF.

The V and J genes are TRBV6-4 and TRBJ2-1; 11 nucleotides match TRBD2. Germline trimming cut 2 bases from V and 7 bases from J; bases unmatched to any gene: 4. Looked up from germline, CDR1 is MRHNA and CDR2 is SNTAGT. This CDR3 contains 15 residues. CDR3 residues: CASSDRGTSGNEQFF. The CDR3 DNA reads as TGTGCCAGCAGTGACCGAGGGACTAGCGGTAATGAGCAGTTCTTC.

The CDR3 nucleotides read TGTGCCAGCTCTCCGGGACAATTCCAAGAGACCCAGTACTTC. This sequence encodes CASSPGQFQETQYF. J is TRBJ2-5 and V is TRBV6-5; D might be TRBD1 (6 bases). The CDR3 totals 14 residues. Per the germline V gene, CDR1 is MNHEY and CDR2 is SVGAGI. With 8 bases removed from V and 1 base from J, the gap between germline ends came to 14 bases.

This clone was detected once. The J gene is TRBJ2-7, the V gene TRBV5-5; tentative D call: TRBD2 (6 bases). Per the germline V gene, CDR1 is SGHKS and CDR2 is YYEKEE (reference sequence). The germline V and J ends were trimmed by 4 bases and 4 bases, with 15 bases remaining between them. The CDR3 covers 14 residues. DNA of the CDR3: TGTGCCAGCAGCCCGGCTCCAGGACTATACGAGCAGTACTTC. Protein product: CASSPAPGLYEQYF.

The J gene is TRBJ1-5, the V gene TRBV7-9; unclear D gene. Germline V gene lookup returns CDR1 SEHNR and CDR2 FQNEAQ (reference sequence). The length of the CDR3 is 18 residues. The V gene lost 5 bases and the J gene lost 0 bases, with 20 bases spanning the gap. CDR3 nucleotides: TGTGCCAGCAGCCCCCTGAGGTCCGGGGATTATAGCAATCAGCCCCAGCATTTT. Its protein is CASSPLRSGDYSNQPQHF.

The chain carries TRBV10-3 and TRBJ2-7; the match to TRBD1 covers 12 bases. The V gene end was trimmed by 10 bases and the J gene end by 4 bases; junction bases not matched to a gene: 11. There are 15 residues in the CDR3. Germline loops: CDR1 ENHRY, CDR2 SYGVKD. CDR3 in DNA: TGTGCCACTGACTCAAGGGACAGGGGGCAATACGAGCAGTACTTC. This encodes CATDSRDRGQYEQYF.

This chain joins TRBV9 and TRBJ2-3; D gene ambiguous. Looked up from germline, CDR1 is SGDLS and CDR2 is YYNGEE. The CDR3 has 14 amino acids. Trimming pared 0 bases from V and 2 bases from J, leaving 7 bases between. Here the CDR3 reads CASSVAPDTDTQYF. The CDR3 DNA reads as TGTGCCAGCAGCGTAGCTCCAGACACAGATACGCAGTATTTT. The whole variable domain, remainder taken from reference TRBV9 and TRBJ2-3, is DSGVTQTPKHLITATGQRVTLRCSPRSGDLSVYWYQQSLDQGLQFLIQYYNGEERAKGNILERFSAQQFPDLHSELNLSSLELGDSALYFCASSVAPDTDTQYFGPGTRLTVL.

This clone is medium-sized. The CDR3 bases are TGTGCCAGCAGTGGAGGGGCGGAGGGCATTCAGTACTTC. Protein: CASSGGAEGIQYF. The V gene is TRBV6-1, the J gene TRBJ2-4, with D perhaps TRBD2 (6 bases). Germline CDR1 reads MNHNS; CDR2 reads SASEGT. The CDR3 is made up of 13 amino acids. Between the trimmed V and J ends, which lost 4 bases and 9 bases, there was a span of 13 bases.

This rearrangement joins TRBV7-3 to TRBJ2-7; 10 bases align to TRBD2. This CDR3 contains 16 residues. Germline V gene lookup returns CDR1 SGHTA and CDR2 FQGTGA. Unmatched junction bases numbered 12, after V lost 4 bases and J lost 6 bases. The CDR3 protein is CASSSSSGGLSAEQYF. For the CDR3, the DNA is TGTGCCAGCAGCTCCTCTAGCGGGGGACTATCCGCCGAGCAGTACTTC.

The chain uses TRBV6-1 and TRBJ1-2, with D unresolved. Trimming removed 8 bases at V and 8 bases at J, with 15 bases between. Germline V gene lookup returns CDR1 MNHNS and CDR2 SASEGT. CDR3 size: 12 residues. As DNA, the CDR3 is TGTGCCAGCGTCGGAGGGTCGAGGGGCTACACCTTC. This codes for CASVGGSRGYTF.

The gene calls are TRBV5-6 and TRBJ2-5; D is uncertain. The CDR3 loop spans 14 amino acids. With 0 bases removed from V and 5 bases from J, the gap between germline ends came to 11 bases. The germline V gene has CDR1 SGHDT and CDR2 YYEEEE. The CDR3 DNA is TGTGCCAGCAGCTTGGAGACTGCTCACGAGACCCAGTACTTC. It specifies CASSLETAHETQYF.

This clone appeared a single time. V is TRBV27 and J is TRBJ2-7; D perhaps matches TRBD1 (5 bases). Between the trimmed V and J ends, which lost 3 bases and 6 bases, there was a span of 15 bases. The germline gives CDR1 MNHEY, CDR2 SMNVEV (reference sequence). The CDR3 has 14 residues. DNA of the CDR3: TGTGCCAGCAGTTTTCAGGGCCTCATGGGCGAGCAGTACTTC. Translated, it gives CASSFQGLMGEQYF.

The chain links TRBV5-1 to TRBJ1-2; D call uncertain. The germline V gene encodes CDR1 SGHRS and CDR2 YFSETQ. The CDR3 length is 13 residues. V lost 5 bases and J 2 bases, leaving 10 bases between the germline ends. CDR3 in DNA: TGCGCCAGCAGACTCACCAGGAACTATGGCTACACCTTC. Translation gives CASRLTRNYGYTF.

The V call is TRBV27, the J call TRBJ2-7; 10 bases line up with TRBD2. V trimming: 6 bases; J trimming: 5 bases; junction bases outside the gene matches: 22. CDR3 length equals 19 residues. The germline CDR1 and CDR2 sequences are MNHEY and SMNVEV (reference sequence). CDR3 DNA: TGTGCCAGCAGCGAGGAGGGCCCGGGGGTAGCGGGAGGTAACCACGAGCAGTACTTC. It specifies CASSEEGPGVAGGNHEQYF.

To note about this clone: Other DNA sequences within the sample encode an identical CDR3. This chain connects TRBV4-3 to TRBJ2-1; 13 nucleotides align to TRBD2. The germline CDR1 and CDR2 sequences are LGHNA and YSLEER. This CDR3 is 17 amino acids long. V shed 3 bases, J shed 7 bases, and the junction held 9 bases outside the gene matches. This chain's CDR3 is CASSQREGLAGVNEQFF. The CDR3 coding sequence is TGCGCCAGCAGCCAGAGAGAAGGACTAGCGGGGGTGAATGAGCAGTTCTTC.

The chain couples TRBV2 to TRBJ2-5, with 8 bases that match TRBD2. From germline, CDR1 is SNHLY and CDR2 FYNNEI. J lost 5 bases, V lost 8 bases, and 7 bases had no gene match. The CDR3 covers 13 residues. The CDR3 spells CASGGGLAETQYF. CDR3 in DNA: TGTGCCAGCGGCGGGGGGCTAGCGGAGACCCAGTACTTC.